Each of the 14 T cell receptor beta chains below was sequenced from the same sample in a study of tumor-infiltrating lymphocytes in primary liver carcinoma. Starting material of roughly 550 ng total RNA yielded TCR beta cDNA via a constant-region primer. Libraries covering TCR beta were generated through three nested multiplex PCR rounds (using a slightly modified ARM-PCR). The first two PCR rounds used TRBV1-TRBV30 primers with a Cbeta primer, nine to eleven cycles each. MiXCR, run by TCRdb on the multiplex PCR reads, gives a single entry per CDR3 protein. The sample carries about 32,000 distinct CDR3 sequences, roughly 74% recorded once. Bulk tissue was left unsorted, and RNA and DNA were co-extracted from 20-30 mg of it. The sequencing input was liver tumor tissue from sampling region 4. This sample's subset: tumor region T4, right-lateral pole. The receptors come from a man aged 35 to 55 with primary liver carcinoma and hepatitis B virus infection.

Regarding this clonotype: At one of its ends the junction is not consistent with the germline gene, which may arise from a read error. The rearrangement uses TRBV4-3 and TRBJ2-3, with D hard to call. The germline V gene has CDR1 LGHNA and CDR2 YSLEER. This CDR3 has 14 amino acids. CDR3 sequence reads: CASRQRAFIDTQYF. DNA of the CDR3: TGCGCCAGCAGGCAACGGGCTTTCATAGATACGCAATATTTT.

In its sample, this clonotype was seen once. The rearrangement uses TRBV11-1 and TRBJ2-4; 13 nucleotides agree with TRBD2. Looked up from germline, CDR1 is SGHAT and CDR2 is FQDESV (reference sequence). CDR3 length equals 17 residues. CDR3 residues: CGNSFPGTSGTKNNPYF. CDR3 coding DNA: TGTGGCAACAGCTTTCCCGGGACTAGCGGGACCAAAAACAATCCGTACTTC.

This clonotype is labeled medium-sized. J is TRBJ2-7 and V is TRBV6-2 or TRBV6-3; 8 bases line up with TRBD2. Germline assignment: CDR1 MNHEY and CDR2 SVGEGT. Losses at the gene ends were 2 bases for V and 6 bases for J; bases not matched to a gene: 3. CDR3 length: 13 residues. CDR3 nucleotides: TGTGCCAGCAGTTACGGACTAGCAACCGAGCAGTACTTC. It encodes CASSYGLATEQYF.

This clonotype was seen a single time. At one end the junction does not follow the germline gene, possibly because of a read error. The chain employs TRBV29-1 and TRBJ1-1; D unresolved. Germline V gives CDR1 SQVTM, CDR2 ANQGSEA. This CDR3 has 12 residues. CDR3: CSVESGVTDAFF. CDR3 DNA sequence: TGCAGCGTTGAATCCGGGGTCACTGATGCTTTCTTT.

In the case of this clonotype: This likely comes from a read error, as the CDR3 has no conserved phenylalanine or tryptophan at its end. The DNA is left out, because the CDR3 cannot be placed on it with certainty; the CDR3 is given as TCRdb lists it. The V and J genes are TRBV12-3 or TRBV12-4 and TRBJ2-5; the table gives TRBD2 as D, unverified against the DNA. The CDR3 spans 13 residues, counting both ends. CDR3: CASSRSGTETQYY.

As to this clonotype: This CDR3 fails to terminate in the conserved phenylalanine or tryptophan, so it likely reflects a read error. It is unclear where the CDR3 begins or ends on the DNA, so no DNA is shown, and the CDR3 is as TCRdb lists it. CDR3: CASTTGGANTGELFY. The rearrangement joins TRBV6-6 to TRBJ2-2; whether TRBD1, the table's D call, matches the DNA was not checked. Germline V lookup: CDR1 MNHNY, CDR2 SVGAGI (reference sequence). The CDR3 contains 15 residues when both ends are counted.

With respect to this clonotype: A read error may explain this, as a much larger clone is one base away. This CDR3 is missing its conserved last phenylalanine or tryptophan, likely due to a read error. The chain has TRBV19 and TRBJ1-5; D perhaps matches TRBD1 (5 bases). Trimming took off 7 bases at V and 4 bases at J, with 11 bases between the two ends. Germline loops: CDR1 LNHDA, CDR2 SQIVND (reference sequence). The CDR3 has 13 residues. The DNA for the CDR3 is TGTGCCAGTACCCTGGGGGTAAATCAGCCCCAGCATTCT. Amino acid sequence: CASTLGVNQPQHS.

In the case of this clonotype: An end of the junction differs from the germline gene, which may be a read error. This sequence joins TRBV28 and TRBJ1-2; 8 bases are shared with TRBD1. The CDR3 totals 16 residues. Germline values: CDR1 MDHEN, CDR2 SYDVKM. This CDR3 reads CASSTPPRTGTYGYTF. The CDR3 DNA reads TGTGCCAGCAGTACACCCCCCAGGACAGGGACCTATGGCTACACATTC.

With regard to this clonotype: The junction differs from germline at one of its ends, possibly a read error. J is TRBJ2-3 and V is TRBV7-9; the D call may be TRBD1 or TRBD2 (5 bases each). The V gene's germline CDR1 is SEHNR and CDR2 FQNEAQ (reference sequence). The CDR3 is made up of 15 amino acids. CDR3 DNA sequence: TGTGCCAGCAGCTCGGATAGGGACGGAGCAGATGCGCAGTATTTT. This encodes CASSSDRDGADAQYF.

This clonotype showed up many times. The chain links TRBV18 to TRBJ1-5; D is uncertain. Germline CDR1 KGHSH, CDR2 LQKENI. The CDR3 runs to 14 residues. The V end was cut by 2 bases, the J end by 5 bases, with 10 bases between. CDR3 amino acids: CASSPTGRDQPQHF. The CDR3 DNA is TGTGCCAGCTCACCAACGGGGAGGGATCAGCCCCAGCATTTT. The full variable domain, in which reference TRBV18 and TRBJ1-5 provide the parts outside the CDR3, is NAGVMQNPRHLVRRRGQEARLRCSPMKGHSHVYWYRQLPEEGLKFMVYLQKENIIDESGMPKERFSAEFPKEGPSILRIQQVVRGDSAAYFCASSPTGRDQPQHFGDGTRLSIL.

On this clonotype itself: At one end, the junction sequence differs from germline, possibly due to a read error. V and J are TRBV6-5 and TRBJ2-7; weak D call: TRBD1 (7 bases). Per the germline V gene, CDR1 is MNHEY and CDR2 is SVGAGI. The CDR3 consists of 12 residues. The chain's CDR3 is CANRQGGYEQYF. As DNA, the CDR3 is TGTGCCAACCGACAGGGAGGCTACGAGCAATACTTC.

The chain has TRBV7-6 and TRBJ2-1; the match to TRBD2 covers 11 bases. V shed 3 bases, J shed 8 bases, and the junction held 12 bases outside the gene matches. Germline V gives CDR1 SGHVS, CDR2 FNYEAQ. CDR3 length: 17 residues. The CDR3 DNA reads as TGTGCCAGCAGCTTGTCGGGTAGCGGGAGGGCCTGGGATGAGCAGTTCTTC. It specifies CASSLSGSGRAWDEQFF.

Notes on this clonotype: Germline is not matched at one junction end, which may reflect a read error. The rearrangement joins TRBV14 to TRBJ2-3; 12 bases fit TRBD2. From germline, CDR1 is SGHDN and CDR2 FVKESK. The CDR3 runs to 18 residues. CDR3 amino acids: CDNTPGSSGRAWRDTRYF. The CDR3 DNA is TGTGACAACACCCCTGGGTCTAGCGGGAGGGCTTGGAGAGATACGCGGTATTTT.

In the case of this clonotype: Germline and junction disagree at one end, which may indicate a read error. This rearrangement joins TRBV5-1 to TRBJ1-5, with D possibly being TRBD1 (6 bases). Per the germline V gene, CDR1 is SGHRS and CDR2 is YFSETQ. The CDR3 is 15 amino acids. CDR3 sequence (DNA): TGCGCCAACAGCTTAGGGGGGAGTAGCAATCAGCCCCAGCATTTT. Protein product: CANSLGGSSNQPQHF.